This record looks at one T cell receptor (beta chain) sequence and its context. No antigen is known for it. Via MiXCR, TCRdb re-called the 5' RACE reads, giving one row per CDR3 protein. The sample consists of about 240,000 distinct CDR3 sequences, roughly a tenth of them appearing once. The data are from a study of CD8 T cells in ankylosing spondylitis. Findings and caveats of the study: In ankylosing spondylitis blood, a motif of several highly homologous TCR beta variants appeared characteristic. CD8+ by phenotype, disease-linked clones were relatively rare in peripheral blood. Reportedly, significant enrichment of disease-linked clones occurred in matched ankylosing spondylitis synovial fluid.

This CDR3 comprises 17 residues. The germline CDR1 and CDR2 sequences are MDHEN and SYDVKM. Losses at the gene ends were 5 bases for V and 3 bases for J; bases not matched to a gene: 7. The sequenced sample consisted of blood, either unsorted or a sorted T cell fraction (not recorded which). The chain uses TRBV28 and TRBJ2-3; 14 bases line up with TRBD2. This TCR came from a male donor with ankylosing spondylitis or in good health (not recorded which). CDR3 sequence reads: CASSPGLAGAWTDTQYF. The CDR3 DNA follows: TGTGCCAGCAGTCCGGGACTAGCGGGAGCCTGGACAGATACGCAGTATTTT.